The 13 T cell receptor beta chains below were found in one sample sequenced in a study of Tregs in tolerant kidney transplant recipients. The data were produced by immunoSEQ multiplex PCR, yet TCRdb's version contains in-frame clones alone and is incomplete. The sample contains just under 65,000 clones, 98% of which appear only once. The input for sequencing was Tregs from blood, taken before the transplant. Every receptor here comes from a human donor who received a combined kidney and bone marrow transplant.

This clone was counted a single time. The rearrangement links TRBV6-5 to TRBJ2-3; 7 bases line up with TRBD1. The CDR3 contains 16 residues. V lost 0 bases to trimming and J lost 7 bases; unmatched junction nucleotides: 10. The V gene's germline CDR1 is MNHEY and CDR2 SVGAGI. The CDR3 nucleotides read TGTGCCAGCAGTTACTCTGGCCGACAGGGACATAATACGCAGTATTTT. It codes for CASSYSGRQGHNTQYF.

CDR3 nucleotide sequence: TGTGCCAGCTCACCCACGGCCGGGGAGCTGTTTTTT. Its protein is CASSPTAGELFF. V is TRBV18 and J is TRBJ2-2; D gene unclear. This CDR3 is 12 amino acids long. The germline V gene has CDR1 KGHSH and CDR2 LQKENI. The V gene lost 3 bases and the J gene lost 6 bases, with 5 bases spanning the gap.

This sequence joins TRBV7-2 and TRBJ2-5; TRBD2 is a possible D gene (6 bases). The germline gives CDR1 SGHTA, CDR2 FQGNSA. The CDR3 covers 17 residues. Deletions cut 0 bases from V and 6 bases from J, with 20 bases between. CDR3 sequence reads: CASSLASLAGMLQTQYF. In DNA, the CDR3 is TGTGCCAGCAGCTTAGCGAGTTTGGCGGGAATGTTGCAGACCCAGTACTTC.

This chain links TRBV30 with TRBJ1-4; 7 bases line up with TRBD1. The CDR3 has 12 amino acids. Trimming removed 4 bases from V and 6 bases from J; junction bases left unmatched: 2. Germline CDR1 reads GTSNPN; CDR2 reads SVGIG (reference sequence). The CDR3 is CAWNRGYEKLFF. The CDR3 nucleotides read TGTGCCTGGAACAGGGGTTATGAAAAACTGTTTTTT.

Remarks on this clone: Distinct nucleotide sequences in the sample also encode this CDR3. The chain joins TRBV19 to TRBJ1-2; no reliable D call. This CDR3 contains 13 residues. Germline values: CDR1 LNHDA, CDR2 SQIVND (reference sequence). V was cut by 4 bases and J by 3 bases, with 9 bases left in between. CDR3 sequence: CASSRRADYGYTF. CDR3 DNA: TGTGCCAGTAGTAGGCGGGCTGACTATGGCTACACCTTC.

The chain links TRBV7-3 to TRBJ2-3; the match to TRBD2 covers 10 bases. The germline V gene has CDR1 SGHTA and CDR2 FQGTGA. The J segment lost 2 bases and the V segment lost 5 bases, leaving 7 bases of the junction unmatched. The CDR3 loop spans 16 amino acids. The CDR3, as DNA: TGTGCCAGCAGCCCCCTAGCGGGGGCCCTCACAGATACGCAGTATTTT. Translation gives CASSPLAGALTDTQYF. The full variable domain, its missing parts supplied by reference TRBV7-3 and TRBJ2-3, is GAGVSQTPSNKVTEKGKYVELRCDPISGHTALYWYRQSLGQGPEFLIYFQGTGAADDSGLPNDRFFAVRPEGSVSTLKIQRTERGDSAVYLCASSPLAGALTDTQYFGPGTRLTVL.

In DNA form, the CDR3 reads TGCGCCAGCAGCCGGGACAGGAATTCACCCCTCCACTTT. This gives the protein CASSRDRNSPLHF. The chain carries TRBV5-1 and TRBJ1-6; 8 bases map to TRBD1. The length of the CDR3 is 13 residues. The J segment lost 7 bases and the V segment lost 4 bases, leaving 1 base of the junction unmatched. The germline gives CDR1 SGHRS, CDR2 YFSETQ. Looking up the rest from reference TRBV5-1 and TRBJ1-6 gives the full variable domain: KAGVTQTPRYLIKTRGQQVTLSCSPISGHRSVSWYQQTPGQGLQFLFEYFSETQRNKGNFPGRFSGRQFSNSRSEMNVSTLELGDSALYLCASSRDRNSPLHFGNGTRLTVT.

The genes are TRBV5-4 and TRBJ2-7; TRBD2 agrees at 9 bases. Germline lookup yields CDR1 SGHNT and CDR2 YYREEE (reference sequence). The CDR3 runs to 14 residues. J gave up 5 bases and V 5 bases, and 8 bases lay outside the gene matches. CDR3 in DNA: TGTGCCAGCAGAGTACGGCGGGAGGGCCACGAGCAGTACTTC. It encodes CASRVRREGHEQYF.

This sequence joins TRBV27 and TRBJ1-2, with D possibly matching TRBD1 (5 bases). The CDR3 consists of 14 residues. Germline CDR1 is MNHEY and CDR2 is SMNVEV (reference sequence). Trimming stripped 2 bases from V and 6 bases from J, with 13 bases between. CDR3 residues: CASSLGWQGHGYTF. The CDR3 DNA reads as TGTGCCAGCAGTTTAGGGTGGCAGGGTCATGGCTACACCTTC.

The CDR3 DNA reads as TGTGCCAGCAGTAGGACAGGGGTGACCTCCTACGAGCAGTACTTC. It specifies CASSRTGVTSYEQYF. The chain combines TRBV25-1 with TRBJ2-5; 9 nucleotides align to TRBD1. The J call may be faulty, since TRBJ2-7 better matches the DNA end. The CDR3 sequence is 15 residues long. Germline V gives CDR1 MGHDK, CDR2 SYGVNS.

The DNA of the CDR3 is TGCGCCAGCAGTGGACAGCTATTTAGCAATCAGCCCCAGCATTTT. The encoded protein is CASSGQLFSNQPQHF. J is TRBJ1-5 and V is TRBV4-1; possibly TRBD1 for D (6 bases). This CDR3 has 15 residues. Germline V gives CDR1 MGHRA, CDR2 YSYEKL. V was clipped by 6 bases and J by 0 bases, with 12 bases between them.

J is TRBJ2-7 and V is TRBV4-1; 9 bases are shared with TRBD1. This CDR3 contains 16 residues. The V gene end was trimmed by 4 bases and the J gene end by 1 base; junction bases not matched to a gene: 8. Germline loops: CDR1 MGHRA, CDR2 YSYEKL. CDR3 sequence reads: CASSPAGGTGSYEQYF. CDR3 DNA sequence: TGCGCCAGCAGCCCTGCGGGTGGGACAGGGTCCTACGAGCAGTACTTC.

The chain recombines TRBV5-1 with TRBJ2-6; TRBD1 matches 7 bases. This CDR3 comprises 16 residues. V lost 4 bases, J lost 0 bases, and 4 bases stayed unmatched. Germline V gene sequence: CDR1 SGHRS, CDR2 YFSETQ. The CDR3 region is CASSGTAASGANVLTF. CDR3 nucleotides: TGCGCCAGCAGCGGGACAGCAGCCTCTGGGGCCAACGTCCTGACTTTC.